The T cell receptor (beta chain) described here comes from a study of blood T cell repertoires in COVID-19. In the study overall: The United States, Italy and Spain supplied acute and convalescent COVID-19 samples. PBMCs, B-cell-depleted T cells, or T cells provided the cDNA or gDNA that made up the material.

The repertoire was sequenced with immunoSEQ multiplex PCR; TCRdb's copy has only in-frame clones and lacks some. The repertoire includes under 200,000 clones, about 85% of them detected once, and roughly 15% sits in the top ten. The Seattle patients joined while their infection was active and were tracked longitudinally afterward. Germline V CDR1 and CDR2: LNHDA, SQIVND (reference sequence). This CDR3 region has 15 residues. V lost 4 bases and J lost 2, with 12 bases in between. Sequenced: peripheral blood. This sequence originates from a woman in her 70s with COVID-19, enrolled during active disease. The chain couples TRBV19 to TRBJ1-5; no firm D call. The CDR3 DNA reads TGTGCCAGTAGTACCCTCGGAGGAGGCAATCAGCCCCAGCATTTT. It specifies CASSTLGGGNQPQHF. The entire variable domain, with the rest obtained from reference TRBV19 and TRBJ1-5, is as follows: DGGITQSPKYLFRKEGQNVTLSCEQNLNHDAMYWYRQDPGQGLRLIYYSQIVNDFQKGDIAEGYSVSREKKESFPLTVTSAQKNPTAFYLCASSTLGGGNQPQHFGDGTRLSIL.